The clone carrying this TCR beta chain showed up just once. Antigen unknown. The authors drew around 9.4 milliliters of peripheral blood from each donor. Total RNA was isolated from each sample in quantities of at least 6 micrograms. It was with a sample-barcoded 5' primer and a J-beta primer mix that a second PCR of roughly 7 to 11 cycles was run. TCRdb reprocessed the 5' RACE reads with MiXCR, giving one entry per CDR3 protein. The profile shows about 1.8 million distinct CDR3 sequences, around half of them singletons. This entry comes from a study of blood T cells in healthy people across ages. V lost 6 bases, J lost 2 bases, and 7 bases stayed unmatched. This CDR3 is built from 15 residues. The germline V gene has CDR1 MNHEY and CDR2 SVGAGI. Study results and caveats: Donor CMV status, an unknown factor, possibly confounded changes in expanded clonotypes. Long-lived donors had more naive CD4+ cells and higher diversity than aged donors.

This chain uses TRBV6-5 with TRBJ2-1; 7 nucleotides match TRBD2. The receptor was derived from a woman between 35 and 50 years old in good health. Sequenced material: blood. This chain's CDR3 is CASSPSAGPYNEQFF. In DNA, the CDR3 is TGTGCCAGCAGCCCCTCAGCGGGGCCCTACAATGAGCAGTTCTTC.